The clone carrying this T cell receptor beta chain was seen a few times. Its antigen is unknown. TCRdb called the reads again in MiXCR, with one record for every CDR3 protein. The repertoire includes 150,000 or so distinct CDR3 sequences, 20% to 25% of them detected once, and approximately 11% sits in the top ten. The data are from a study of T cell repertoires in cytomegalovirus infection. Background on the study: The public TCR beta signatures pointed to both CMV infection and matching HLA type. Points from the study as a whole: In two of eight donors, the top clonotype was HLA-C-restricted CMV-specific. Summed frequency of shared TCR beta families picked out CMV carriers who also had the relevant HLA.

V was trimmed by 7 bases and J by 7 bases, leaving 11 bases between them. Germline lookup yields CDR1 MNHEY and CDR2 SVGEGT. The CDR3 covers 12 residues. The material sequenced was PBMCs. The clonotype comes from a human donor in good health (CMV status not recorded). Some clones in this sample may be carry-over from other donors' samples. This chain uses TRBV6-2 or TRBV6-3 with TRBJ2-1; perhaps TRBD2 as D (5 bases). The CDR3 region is CASTAPGNEQFF. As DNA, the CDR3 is TGTGCCAGCACCGCACCGGGAAATGAGCAGTTCTTC.